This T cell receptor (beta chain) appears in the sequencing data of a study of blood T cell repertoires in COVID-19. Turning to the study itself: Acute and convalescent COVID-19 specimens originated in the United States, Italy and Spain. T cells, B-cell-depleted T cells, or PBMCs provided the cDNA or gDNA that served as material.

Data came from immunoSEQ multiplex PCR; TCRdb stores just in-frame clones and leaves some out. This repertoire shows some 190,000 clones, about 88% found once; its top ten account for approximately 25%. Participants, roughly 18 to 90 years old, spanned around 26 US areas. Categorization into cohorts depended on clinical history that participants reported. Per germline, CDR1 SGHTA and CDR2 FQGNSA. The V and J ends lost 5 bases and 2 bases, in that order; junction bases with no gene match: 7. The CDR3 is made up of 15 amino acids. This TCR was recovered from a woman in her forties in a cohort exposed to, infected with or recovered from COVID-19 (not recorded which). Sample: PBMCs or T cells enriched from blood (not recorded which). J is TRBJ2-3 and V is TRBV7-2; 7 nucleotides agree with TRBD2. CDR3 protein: CASSTQAGFTDTQYF. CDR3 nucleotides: TGTGCCAGCAGCACACAAGCGGGGTTCACAGATACGCAGTATTTT.